This T cell receptor beta chain was identified during a study of T-cell reconstitution after alpha-beta-depleted transplantation in children (dated by TCRdb to about 2016). For context, the study as a whole: T-cell immune reconstitution after TCRalphabeta/CD19-depleted allogeneic hematopoietic cell transplantation in children was quantitatively tracked in the study by means of TCR repertoire profiling. Points the paper makes about the study in general: In some patients, high TCRbeta diversity at day 60 was attributed to recipient T cells and intrathymic progenitors that had survived conditioning. About two months after transplant, the apparently early recovery of alphabetaT-cell counts reportedly depended on just several hundred clones that had expanded rapidly and came from non-depleted graft cells. Over the following months the frequencies of hyperexpanded clones went down, and after one year T-cell counts and TCRbeta diversity were mostly credited to newly produced T cells.

Reading the label with the study, this specimen's time point is: day 60 (about 2 months) after transplantation. The meaning of the sample's treatment or condition label: allogeneic hematopoietic cell transplantation with graft depleted of TCRalphabeta T cells and CD19 B cells. The transplant recipients were children given TCRalphabeta/CD19-depleted allogeneic hematopoietic cell grafts. This clonotype was seen many times. Its target antigen remains unknown. No base qualities exist here, and no much larger clone lies one base off it. The germline V gene provides CDR1 SGHRS and CDR2 YFSETQ. The CDR3 sequence holds 15 residues, the cysteine and phenylalanine included. The DNA shown is the 45-base CDR3, in frame from base 1. Trimming removed 3 bases from V and 1 base from J, leaving 11 bases between the germline ends. The library was made by PCR. Instrument used: Illumina HiSeq 2500. TCR library preparation used molecular barcoding, with unique molecular identifiers applied to normalize quantification of the TCRbeta repertoire. The public reads were reanalyzed by TCRdb: fastp trimming at Q25, MiXCR alignment, in-frame beta chains only. Each CDR3 protein gets just one entry, which takes the most common genes and DNA from the rows behind it. The sample data list almost 20,000 distinct CDR3 sequences, and 10% to 15% of these were observed just once. The ten biggest clones cover approximately 40% of the sample.

This TCR was recovered from a female patient aged 2 to 10 who had a stem cell transplant for congenital amegakaryocytic thrombocytopenia, so the T cells may come from the graft donor. This sample comprised PBMCs, mostly from graft donor cells, obtained 60 days after TCRalphabeta/CD19-depleted stem cell transplant. The receptor chain draws on TRBV5-1 and TRBJ2-4, with no confident D gene call. The nucleotide sequence reads TGCGCCAGCAGCTACGAAGGGTTCGCCAAAAACATTCAGTACTTC. Its translation reads: CASSYEGFAKNIQYF.